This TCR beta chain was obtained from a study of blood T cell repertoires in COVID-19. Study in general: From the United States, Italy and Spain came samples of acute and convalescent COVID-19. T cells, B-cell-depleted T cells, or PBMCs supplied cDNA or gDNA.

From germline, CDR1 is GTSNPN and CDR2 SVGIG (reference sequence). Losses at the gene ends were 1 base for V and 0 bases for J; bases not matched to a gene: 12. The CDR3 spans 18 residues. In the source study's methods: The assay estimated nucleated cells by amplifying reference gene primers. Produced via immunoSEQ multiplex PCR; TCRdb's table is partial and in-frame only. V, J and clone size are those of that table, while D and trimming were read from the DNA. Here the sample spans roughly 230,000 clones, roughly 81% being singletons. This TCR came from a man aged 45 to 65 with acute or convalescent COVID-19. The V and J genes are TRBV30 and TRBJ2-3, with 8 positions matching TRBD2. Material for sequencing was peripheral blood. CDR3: CAWSAKRGSLDSTDTQYF. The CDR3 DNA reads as TGTGCCTGGAGTGCCAAGCGGGGGAGTCTTGATAGCACAGATACGCAGTATTTT. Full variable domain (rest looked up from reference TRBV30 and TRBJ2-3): SQTIHQWPATLVQPVGSPLSLECTVEGTSNPNLYWYRQAAGRGLQLLFYSVGIGQISSEVPQNLSASRPQDRQFILSSKKLLLSDSGFYLCAWSAKRGSLDSTDTQYFGPGTRLTVL.